The rows below give T cell receptor beta chains drawn from one sample of a study of graft-versus-host responses after intestinal transplantation. These receptors' antigens are unknown. Method: immunoSEQ multiplex PCR; TCRdb's copy keeps in-frame clones and lacks some. The sample shows approximately 85,000 clones, 85% to 95% of them seen only once. Sequencing was performed on unstimulated CD8+ T cells sorted from spleen or lymph node cells, taken before transplant. These receptors were taken from a human donor who was the organ donor for an intestinal transplant. CDR3s include the opening cysteine and the closing phenylalanine or tryptophan. Fields, in order: CDR3 protein, CDR3 DNA, J gene, V gene, clone size, D gene, CDR3 length. The D gene is left open where the match is weak. Some rows have no size entry. The others give once, few or many, or a class for an expanded clone.

CDR3: CASSHGGAGAQYF
DNA: TGTGCCAGCAGTCACGGGGGGGCGGGGGCCCAGTACTTC
J: TRBJ2-5
V: TRBV6-5
size: -
D: TRBD2
length: 13

CDR3: CASSTGLAGGNEQFF
DNA: TGTGCCAGTAGTACAGGACTAGCGGGAGGGAATGAGCAGTTCTTC
J: TRBJ2-1
V: TRBV19
size: -
D: TRBD2
length: 15

CDR3: CASSGGWGGEQYF
DNA: TGTGCCAGCAGCGGGGGCTGGGGGGGCGAGCAGTACTTC
J: TRBJ2-7
V: TRBV9
size: -
D: TRBD2
length: 13

CDR3: CASSMGPESGNTIYF
DNA: TGTGCCAGTAGTATGGGGCCAGAGTCTGGAAACACCATATATTTT
J: TRBJ1-3
V: TRBV19
size: -
D: -
length: 15

CDR3: CASSNDRDRVSYEQYF
DNA: TGTGCCAGCAGCAATGACCGGGACAGGGTATCCTACGAGCAGTACTTC
J: TRBJ2-7
V: TRBV21-1
size: -
D: -
length: 16

CDR3: CASSQGPSGGASEQYF
DNA: TGTGCCAGCAGCCAGGGACCTAGCGGGGGGGCTTCCGAGCAGTACTTC
J: TRBJ2-7
V: TRBV4-2
size: -
D: TRBD2
length: 16

CDR3: CASSPGFREQYF
DNA: TGTGCCAGCAGCCCGGGGTTTCGCGAGCAGTACTTC
J: TRBJ2-7
V: TRBV7-9
size: -
D: -
length: 12

CDR3: CASSDGTNTGELFF
DNA: TGTGCCAGCAGTGACGGGACTAACACCGGGGAGCTGTTTTTT
J: TRBJ2-2
V: TRBV6-4
size: -
D: -
length: 14

CDR3: CASSESVGGGYGYTF
DNA: TGTGCCAGCAGCGAATCTGTGGGGGGTGGCTATGGCTACACCTTC
J: TRBJ1-2
V: TRBV5-4
size: -
D: -
length: 15

CDR3: CASSVGGRGDEQFF
DNA: TGTGCCAGCAGCGTAGGGGGACGCGGGGATGAGCAGTTCTTC
J: TRBJ2-1
V: TRBV9
size: -
D: -
length: 14

CDR3: CASTGPQHF
DNA: TGTGCCTCCACGGGGCCCCAGCATTTT
J: TRBJ1-5
V: TRBV2
size: -
D: -
length: 9

CDR3: CASSLWSGADTQYF
DNA: TGTGCCAGCAGTTTATGGTCAGGGGCAGATACGCAGTATTTT
J: TRBJ2-3
V: TRBV27
size: once
D: -
length: 14

CDR3: CASSFYGTGSYEQYF
DNA: TGTGCCAGCAGTTTTTACGGGACTGGCTCCTACGAGCAGTACTTC
J: TRBJ2-7
V: TRBV27
size: -
D: -
length: 15

CDR3: CASSEMGMTGTEDPPLHF
DNA: TGTGCCAGCAGTGAAATGGGCATGACCGGGACTGAGGACCCCCCCCTCCACTTT
J: TRBJ1-6
V: TRBV6-1
size: -
D: -
length: 18

CDR3: CASSQDLSGEGHKNIQYF
DNA: TGTGCCAGCAGCCAAGATCTGAGCGGGGAGGGCCACAAAAACATTCAGTACTTC
J: TRBJ2-4
V: TRBV4-2
size: -
D: TRBD2
length: 18

CDR3: CASSLEGATNEKLFF
DNA: TGTGCCAGCAGCTTGGAGGGGGCAACTAATGAAAAACTGTTTTTT
J: TRBJ1-4
V: TRBV5-6
size: -
D: -
length: 15

CDR3: CASSDHDSYYGYTF
DNA: TGTGCCAGCAGTGATCACGACAGTTACTATGGCTACACCTTC
J: TRBJ1-2
V: TRBV6-5
size: -
D: -
length: 14

CDR3: CASSFAVHYEQYF
DNA: TGCGCCAGCAGCTTTGCGGTACACTACGAGCAGTACTTC
J: TRBJ2-7
V: TRBV5-1
size: -
D: -
length: 13

CDR3: CASSLPVFWPQHF
DNA: TGTGCCAGCAGTTTACCAGTCTTTTGGCCCCAGCATTTT
J: TRBJ1-5
V: TRBV28
size: -
D: -
length: 13

CDR3: CASSWGRPSPLHF
DNA: TGTGCCAGCAGCTGGGGGAGGCCATCACCCCTCCACTTT
J: TRBJ1-6
V: TRBV27
size: -
D: -
length: 13

CDR3: CAASEDYYSYEQYF
DNA: TGTGCCGCCAGCGAGGACTACTACTCCTACGAGCAGTACTTC
J: TRBJ2-7
V: TRBV7-9
size: -
D: -
length: 14

CDR3: CASALAGFDEQYF
DNA: TGTGCCAGCGCACTAGCGGGATTCGACGAGCAGTACTTC
J: TRBJ2-7
V: TRBV7-8
size: -
D: TRBD2
length: 13

CDR3: CASSSGAVAGADNEQFF
DNA: TGTGCTAGCAGCTCAGGGGCGGTAGCGGGAGCTGACAATGAGCAGTTCTTC
J: TRBJ2-1
V: TRBV7-7
size: -
D: TRBD2
length: 17